This TCR beta chain was found in a study of beta chain features in type 1 diabetes (dated by TCRdb to 2016 to 2019). Turning to the overall study: Mean age, gender distribution, total cell number and subset yield were not different between patients and healthy donors. The study compared TCRB repertoires of sorted circulating CD4+ T cell subsets between recently diagnosed type 1 diabetes patients and matched healthy donors. Naive and central memory subsets were obtained from all 28 donors, but regulatory and stem cell-like memory subsets were isolated from only 8 patients and about 8 healthy donors. A total of under 120,000,000 sorted cells were examined across all samples, and RNA yield correlated strongly with the number of cells per subset. Beyond this particular receptor, the publication reports: A moderate but significant shortening of TCRB CDR3 length was observed in type 1 diabetes patients in all four CD4+ subsets. Sequencing cDNA rather than genomic DNA could over-represent highly expressing activated cells, although activation and CD3 levels did not differ between groups. PCR might favor shorter templates, but patient and control samples were amplified and corrected together, so any skew would affect both groups equally. Naive, central memory and regulatory TCRB repertoires appeared more similar among patients than among healthy donors. Fewer insertions and more nucleotide deletions at VDJ recombination sites were observed in patients with type 1 diabetes, implying thymic rearrangement abnormalities. HLA sub-analyses involved small numbers of individuals, so any influence of HLA type on TCRB rearrangement remained unresolved.

The entire amount of isolated RNA was reverse transcribed using the High Capacity cDNA Reverse Transcription Kit, so the sequenced TCRB transcripts were expressed ones. Deep immunoSEQ sequencing was applied to naive, central memory and regulatory T cell samples, giving an average of about 3.57 million total reads per sample. After sorted cells were lysed in RLT buffer, RNA was extracted with DNase-treated RNeasy Micro or Mini kits, with the choice depending on cell number. To prevent cross-contamination, each cell subset was processed individually, whereas patient and healthy donor samples were processed jointly. The immunoSEQ multiplex PCR was used to amplify TCRB sequences from cDNA, yielding 87-bp fragments that span the CDR3 region. Sequencing of the amplicons was done on the Illumina HiSeq platform. Per the original workflow: Synthetic template baselines were used to correct PCR bias computationally, reads within Hamming distance 2 were collapsed, and singletons that could not be merged were discarded. Reads were aligned to IMGT to assign V, D and J genes, CDR3 length, and insertions or deletions at six rearrangement sites. Within each subset, clonotype counts were normalized to sorted cell number, and only after that were true diversity and Gini coefficients computed with the tcR R package. The overlap coefficient, calculated on TCRB nucleotide sequences, was used to measure repertoire sharing. Out-of-frame TCRB sequences from naive cells were analyzed to stand in for the pre-selection repertoire. The source is immuneACCESS, and TCRdb retained only in-frame sequences with V and J called. Part of the clones is not carried over; for the studies checked, unresolved V genes explain less than half of this, and the remainder is unexplained. From that table come the V and J calls and clone size; the DNA was used to work out D and trimming. The sample has 300,000 to 350,000 clones on record, approximately 12% of them singletons. Roughly 0.015% of the sample lies in the top ten.

Via the germline V gene (reference sequence), CDR1 is GTSNPN and CDR2 SVGIG. Taken from cysteine to phenylalanine, the CDR3 has 13 residues. Left in the record is the CDR3 DNA by itself, 39 bases read in frame from the first base. The junction carries 14 bases between V and J, which are trimmed by 8 bases and 1 base respectively. In regard to this clone: This clone's antigen is unknown. Within one base of it there is no much larger clone, and no base qualities were kept.

Each donor gave one peripheral blood draw, averaging about 100 mL, which was collected into heparinised tubes. Naive, central memory, regulatory and stem cell-like memory CD4+ T cells were sorted on a BD FACSAria II using a panel including CD45RO, CCR7, CD25, CD127, CD95 and CD27. All sorted populations exceeded 95% purity. PBMCs were isolated right away by Lymphoprep density gradient centrifugation and were stained directly, without culture. So that batch effects would be minimized, each experiment stained and sorted samples in pairs, pairing one healthy donor with one patient. Sequenced material: naive CD4+ T cells from blood. In light of the paper, this sample's cell subset or site label describes: true naive CD4+ T cells. The chain joins TRBV30 to TRBJ1-1; the best D guess is TRBD1, with 6 bases matching. The clonotype originates from a woman younger than 30 with type 1 diabetes. The CDR3 protein sequence reads: CAGDTVGNTEAFF. The DNA sequence is given as TGTGCCGGGGACACAGTGGGGAACACTGAAGCTTTCTTT.